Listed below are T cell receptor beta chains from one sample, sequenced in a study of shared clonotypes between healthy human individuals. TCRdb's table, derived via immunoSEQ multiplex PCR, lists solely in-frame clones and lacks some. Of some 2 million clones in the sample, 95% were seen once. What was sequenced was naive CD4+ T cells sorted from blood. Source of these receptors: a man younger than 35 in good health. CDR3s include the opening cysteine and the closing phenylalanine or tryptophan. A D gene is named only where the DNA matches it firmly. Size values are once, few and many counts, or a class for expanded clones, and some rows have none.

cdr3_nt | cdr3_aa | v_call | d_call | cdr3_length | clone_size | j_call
TGTGCCATCAGTGCGGACTCTAATCAGCCCCAGCATTTT | CAISADSNQPQHF | TRBV10-3 | . | 13 | . | TRBJ1-5
TGTGCCAGCAGCTTGGGAGGTGACGTAGCCAAAAACATTCAGTACTTC | CASSLGGDVAKNIQYF | TRBV5-4 | . | 16 | . | TRBJ2-4
TGTGCCAGCAGCTTGGCCCCGGGGCCTAACACTGAAGCTTTCTTT | CASSLAPGPNTEAFF | TRBV5-4 | . | 15 | . | TRBJ1-1
TGTGCCAGCAGTCAGGGGGGGGGCAATCAGCCCCAGCATTTT | CASSQGGGNQPQHF | TRBV6-1 | TRBD1 | 14 | . | TRBJ1-5
TGCGCCAGCAGCTCGGGACTCGGCACAGATACGCAGTATTTT | CASSSGLGTDTQYF | TRBV5-1 | . | 14 | once | TRBJ2-3
TGTGCCAGTAGTCCCCCGGGAGGGGGAAACACCGGGGAGCTGTTTTTT | CASSPPGGGNTGELFF | TRBV19 | TRBD2 | 16 | once | TRBJ2-2
TGTGCCAGCAGTGTTCAGGGGGGAACTGGGGCCAACGTCCTGACTTTC | CASSVQGGTGANVLTF | TRBV2 | . | 16 | . | TRBJ2-6
TGTGCCAGCAGGGTCTGGAATCAGCCCCAGCATTTT | CASRVWNQPQHF | TRBV28 | . | 12 | . | TRBJ1-5
TGTGCCAGCAGCCCGCCCGGGGTTTTCTATGGCTACACCTTC | CASSPPGVFYGYTF | TRBV7-2 | . | 14 | . | TRBJ1-2
TGTGCCAGCCGTCAAAGGACAGGGGAGGCCGGGGAGCTGTTTTTT | CASRQRTGEAGELFF | TRBV2 | TRBD1 | 15 | . | TRBJ2-2
TGTGCCAGCAGTTCCGATTACCCAGCGGGGTTGTACCAAGAGACCCAGTACTTC | CASSSDYPAGLYQETQYF | TRBV27 | TRBD2 | 18 | . | TRBJ2-5
TGTGCCAGCCCCCCATCCGGGAGGGTTAAAGGGGTCTACGAGCAGTACTTC | CASPPSGRVKGVYEQYF | TRBV28 | TRBD2 | 17 | . | TRBJ2-7
TGTGCCAGCTCCGAGCAGGGGAACTATGGCTACACCTTC | CASSEQGNYGYTF | TRBV18 | . | 13 | few | TRBJ1-2
TGCGCCAGCACCACGACAGCTAATTCGAACACTGAAGCTTTCTTT | CASTTTANSNTEAFF | TRBV5-1 | . | 15 | few | TRBJ1-1
TGTGCCAGCAGCTTGGGGACAGCCCCTAATGAAAAACTGTTTTTT | CASSLGTAPNEKLFF | TRBV5-4 | . | 15 | . | TRBJ1-4
TGTGCCAGTAGTATAGGCAGAGAGTACGAGCAGTACTTC | CASSIGREYEQYF | TRBV19 | . | 13 | . | TRBJ2-7
TGTGCCAGCAGTTCTCGGACTAGCGGGAGGTCAGAGCAGTACTTC | CASSSRTSGRSEQYF | TRBV28 | TRBD2 | 15 | . | TRBJ2-7
TGTGCCAGCAGCTTCCTGGCCTGGACAGGGGAGATATACGAGCAGTACTTC | CASSFLAWTGEIYEQYF | TRBV5-6 | TRBD1 | 17 | . | TRBJ2-7
TGCGCCAGCAGCCAAGGGGGGACAGGGACTAATGAAAAACTGTTTTTT | CASSQGGTGTNEKLFF | TRBV4-3 | TRBD1 | 16 | . | TRBJ1-4
TGTGCCAGCAGCGACGGACGGACAGGGGTGTCGCGTTTGAACACTGAAGCTTTCTTT | CASSDGRTGVSRLNTEAFF | TRBV5-4 | TRBD1 | 19 | . | TRBJ1-1
TGTGCCAGCTCACCACTAAGCCGGGACACTGAAGCTTTCTTT | CASSPLSRDTEAFF | TRBV18 | . | 14 | once | TRBJ1-1
TGTGCCAGCAGCCGGACAGTTTTCAATGAGCAGTTCTTC | CASSRTVFNEQFF | TRBV6-5 | . | 13 | . | TRBJ2-1
TGTGCCAGCAGAACCAGCGGGGGAAAAGAGACCCAGTACTTC | CASRTSGGKETQYF | TRBV2 | TRBD2 | 14 | . | TRBJ2-5
TGTGCCAGCAGTTCGCAGGGGGCGATCTACGAGCAGTACTTC | CASSSQGAIYEQYF | TRBV11-2 | TRBD1 | 14 | . | TRBJ2-7
TGTGCCAGCAGTTTACGGCGACAGGGAAGGGGCGGCTACACCTTC | CASSLRRQGRGGYTF | TRBV28 | TRBD1 | 15 | . | TRBJ1-2
TGTGCCAGCACCCGGACCGCAACTAATGAAAAACTGTTTTTT | CASTRTATNEKLFF | TRBV6-1 | . | 14 | . | TRBJ1-4
TGCAGCGTTGGAGGGGGTGATATCTCGAACACTGAAGCTTTCTTT | CSVGGGDISNTEAFF | TRBV29-1 | . | 15 | . | TRBJ1-1
TGTGCCAGCACTTTTCAGGGTGGCACTGAAGCTTTCTTT | CASTFQGGTEAFF | TRBV6-1 | . | 13 | . | TRBJ1-1
TGCGCCAGCAGCGCAGGACAGAATAATTCACCCCTCCACTTT | CASSAGQNNSPLHF | TRBV5-1 | . | 14 | . | TRBJ1-6
TGTGCCAGCAGTGTAATGGTAGGGGGCCTTAGCAATCAGCCCCAGCATTTT | CASSVMVGGLSNQPQHF | TRBV6-1 | TRBD1 | 17 | . | TRBJ1-5
TGTGCCAGCAGTGACCTTTTTACTAGCGGGGTCACAGATACGCAGTATTTT | CASSDLFTSGVTDTQYF | TRBV2 | TRBD2 | 17 | . | TRBJ2-3
TGCGCCAGCAGGTTAGTGGGAGGAACCAACCAAGAGACCCAGTACTTC | CASRLVGGTNQETQYF | TRBV5-1 | . | 16 | . | TRBJ2-5
TGTGCCAGCACGGCAGGGCATGGCAATCAGCCCCAGCATTTT | CASTAGHGNQPQHF | TRBV6-1 | . | 14 | once | TRBJ1-5
TGCGCCAGCAGCCCTATGGGTACCAGTTTACTCGGCTACACCTTC | CASSPMGTSLLGYTF | TRBV4-1 | . | 15 | . | TRBJ1-2
TGCGCCAGCAGCCAAGAAGGGGTTAGGGGCTACACCTTC | CASSQEGVRGYTF | TRBV4-1 | . | 13 | . | TRBJ1-2
TGTGCCAGCAGTCTCCGGGACAGGGGAACCTACGAGCAGTACTTC | CASSLRDRGTYEQYF | TRBV6-5 | TRBD1 | 15 | . | TRBJ2-7
TGTGCCGGTGACAGGGGGTCTTACAATGAGCAGTTCTTC | CAGDRGSYNEQFF | TRBV30 | TRBD1 | 13 | . | TRBJ2-1
TGTGCCATCAGTGATCGACTAGCGGGGGCCCAACAAGAGACCCAGTACTTC | CAISDRLAGAQQETQYF | TRBV10-3 | TRBD2 | 17 | . | TRBJ2-5
TGCAGCGTTGCCGCATTCACTGGGGCTACTTTGGGGCCCCAGCATTTT | CSVAAFTGATLGPQHF | TRBV29-1 | . | 16 | . | TRBJ1-5
TGTGCCAGCAGTCGGGCCTCCTATAATTCACCCCTCCACTTT | CASSRASYNSPLHF | TRBV11-3 | . | 14 | . | TRBJ1-6
TGTGCCAGCAGCTTAGCCTTGACAGGGTCGGAAGGCTACACCTTC | CASSLALTGSEGYTF | TRBV7-9 | TRBD1 | 15 | . | TRBJ1-2
TGTGCCAGCAGCCCCGGTGTGGGTGCCGCAACTAATGAAAAACTGTTTTTT | CASSPGVGAATNEKLFF | TRBV7-9 | . | 17 | . | TRBJ1-4
TGCGCCAGCAGCCCCGAGCTTTGGGACACCGGGGAGCTGTTTTTT | CASSPELWDTGELFF | TRBV5-1 | . | 15 | . | TRBJ2-2
TGTGCCAGCAGCCATGACTTTACCTACAATGAGCAGTTCTTC | CASSHDFTYNEQFF | TRBV4-2 | . | 14 | . | TRBJ2-1
TGTGCCAGCAGTGACAACTCCTACGAGCAGTACTTC | CASSDNSYEQYF | TRBV2 | . | 12 | . | TRBJ2-7
TGTGCCAGCAGCCCCGGCCGTAAAGAGACCCAGTACTTC | CASSPGRKETQYF | TRBV14 | . | 13 | . | TRBJ2-5
TGTGCCAGCAGCGCTAGACCCCTTGTACAAGAGACCCAGTACTTC | CASSARPLVQETQYF | TRBV2 | . | 15 | . | TRBJ2-5
TGTGCCAGCAGCTTATCGACCTGGACACTTTACAATGAGCAGTTCTTC | CASSLSTWTLYNEQFF | TRBV11-2 | . | 16 | . | TRBJ2-1
TGTGCCAGCTCACCCGCGGGCGGGGAGCTGTTTTTT | CASSPAGGELFF | TRBV18 | . | 12 | . | TRBJ2-2
TGTGCCAGCAGCCCCCGGGACAGGACAACCCTACGCTCTGGAAACACCATATATTTT | CASSPRDRTTLRSGNTIYF | TRBV7-2 | TRBD1 | 19 | . | TRBJ1-3
TGTGCCAGCAGTTACGGGGTTAACAATCAGCCCCAGCATTTT | CASSYGVNNQPQHF | TRBV6-6 | . | 14 | . | TRBJ1-5
TGTGCCAGCAGGTCTCCGGGACAGGGGGAGTTCTTC | CASRSPGQGEFF | TRBV6-5 | TRBD1 | 12 | once | TRBJ2-1